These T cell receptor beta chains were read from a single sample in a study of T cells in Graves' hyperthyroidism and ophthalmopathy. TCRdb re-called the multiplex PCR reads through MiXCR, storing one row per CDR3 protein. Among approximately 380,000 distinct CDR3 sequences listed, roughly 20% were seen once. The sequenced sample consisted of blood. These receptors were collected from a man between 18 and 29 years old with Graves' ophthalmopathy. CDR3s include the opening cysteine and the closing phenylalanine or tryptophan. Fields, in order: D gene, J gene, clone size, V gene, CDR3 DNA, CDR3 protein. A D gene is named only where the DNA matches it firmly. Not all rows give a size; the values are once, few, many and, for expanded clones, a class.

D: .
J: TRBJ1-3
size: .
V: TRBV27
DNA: TGTGCCAGCAGTTTATATGGTGGTGGAAACACCATATATTTT
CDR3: CASSLYGGGNTIYF

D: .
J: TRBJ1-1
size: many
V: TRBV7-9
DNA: TGTGCCAGCAGCTTTCAGGACACTGAAGCTTTCTTT
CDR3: CASSFQDTEAFF

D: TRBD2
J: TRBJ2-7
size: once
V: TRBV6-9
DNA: TGTGCCAGCAGTTATCGCGGGGGGGCCCACGAGCAGTACTTC
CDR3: CASSYRGGAHEQYF

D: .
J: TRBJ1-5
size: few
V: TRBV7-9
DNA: TGTGCCAGCAGCTTAGCCCCCCATCAGCCCCAGCATTTT
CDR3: CASSLAPHQPQHF

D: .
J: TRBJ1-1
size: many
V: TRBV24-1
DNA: TGTGCCACCAGTGATTCAGCTGAAGCTTTCTTT
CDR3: CATSDSAEAFF

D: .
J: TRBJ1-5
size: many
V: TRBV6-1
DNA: TGTGCCAGCAGTCCGTTCGATAGCAATCAGCCCCAGCATTTT
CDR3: CASSPFDSNQPQHF

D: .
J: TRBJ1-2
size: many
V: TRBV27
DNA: TGTGCCAGCAGTTTGGCAATGGACTATGGCTACACCTTC
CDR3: CASSLAMDYGYTF

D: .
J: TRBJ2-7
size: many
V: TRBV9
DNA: TGTGCCAGCAGCTCGCCGACAGGATCGAACGAGCAGTACTTC
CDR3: CASSSPTGSNEQYF

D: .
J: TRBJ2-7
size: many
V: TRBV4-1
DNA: TGCGCCAGCAGCCGGACACGGGTCGCCGAGCAGTACTTC
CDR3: CASSRTRVAEQYF

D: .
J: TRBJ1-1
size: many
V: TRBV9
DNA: TGTGCCAGCAGCGTACGTCAGGTGAACACTGAAGCTTTCTTT
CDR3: CASSVRQVNTEAFF

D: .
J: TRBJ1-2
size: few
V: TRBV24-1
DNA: TGTGCCACCAGTGCGCGGGGATTCTATGGCTACACCTTC
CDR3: CATSARGFYGYTF

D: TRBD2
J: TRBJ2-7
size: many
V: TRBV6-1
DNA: TGTGCCAGCAGTACCGGGACTAGCGGGGGGACCTTGTCCTACGAGCAGTACTTC
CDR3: CASSTGTSGGTLSYEQYF

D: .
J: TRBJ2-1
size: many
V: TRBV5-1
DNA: TGCGCCAGCAGCTTGGAGGCTAGCTCCCGGGCATGGCATGAGCAGTTCTTC
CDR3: CASSLEASSRAWHEQFF

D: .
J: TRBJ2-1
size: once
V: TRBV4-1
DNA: TGCGCCAGCAGCCCCTTACCGGGGGTTGAGCAGTTCTTC
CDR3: CASSPLPGVEQFF

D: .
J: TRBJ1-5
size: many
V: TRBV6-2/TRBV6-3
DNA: TGTGCCAGCAGCCTAACCGGGACCCGGACGGGCAATCAGCCCCAGCATTTT
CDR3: CASSLTGTRTGNQPQHF

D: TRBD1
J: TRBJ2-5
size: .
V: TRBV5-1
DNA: TGCGCCAGCAGCTTGACCGGGACAGGGGAAGAGACCCAGTACTTC
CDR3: CASSLTGTGEETQYF

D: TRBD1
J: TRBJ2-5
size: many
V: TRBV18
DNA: TGTGCCAGCTCACGACAGGGTCGAGAGACCCAGTACTTC
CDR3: CASSRQGRETQYF

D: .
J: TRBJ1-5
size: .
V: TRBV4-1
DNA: TGCGCCAGCAGCGTTCAGGGAGATGGGGTTCAGCCCCAGCATTTT
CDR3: CASSVQGDGVQPQHF

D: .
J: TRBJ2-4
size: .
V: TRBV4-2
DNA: TGTGCCAGCAGCCAAGGCCCCGCGGTCCAGCGGAAGAACATTCAGTACTTC
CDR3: CASSQGPAVQRKNIQYF

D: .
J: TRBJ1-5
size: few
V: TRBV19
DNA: TGTGCCAGTAGTATAGAGGTCGGCAATCAGCCCCAGCATTTT
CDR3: CASSIEVGNQPQHF

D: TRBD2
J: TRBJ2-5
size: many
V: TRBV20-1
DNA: TGCAGTGCTAGAGATGGACTAGCGGGGACCCAGTACTTC
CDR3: CSARDGLAGTQYF